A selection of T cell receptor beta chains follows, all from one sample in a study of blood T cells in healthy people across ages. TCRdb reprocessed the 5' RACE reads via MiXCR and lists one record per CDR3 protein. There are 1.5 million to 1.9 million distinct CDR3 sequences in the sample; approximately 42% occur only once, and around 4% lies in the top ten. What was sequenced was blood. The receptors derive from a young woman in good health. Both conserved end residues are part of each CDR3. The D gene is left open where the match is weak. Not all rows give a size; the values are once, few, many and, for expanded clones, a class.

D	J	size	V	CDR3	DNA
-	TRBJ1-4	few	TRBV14	CASSQEPGGNEKLFF	TGTGCCAGCAGCCAAGAACCCGGGGGGAATGAAAAACTGTTTTTT
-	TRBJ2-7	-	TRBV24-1	CATSDSPRGSSGKTYEQYF	TGTGCCACCAGTGATTCCCCTCGTGGGAGTAGCGGTAAAACCTACGAGCAGTACTTC
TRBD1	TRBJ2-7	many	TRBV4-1	CASSLGTAASYEQYF	TGCGCCAGCAGCCTCGGGACAGCCGCCTCCTACGAGCAGTACTTC
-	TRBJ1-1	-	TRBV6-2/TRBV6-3	CASGGGQYTEAFF	TGTGCCAGTGGGGGGGGGCAGTACACTGAAGCTTTCTTT
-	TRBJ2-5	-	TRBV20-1	CSAGDLWSQETQYF	TGCAGTGCTGGAGATCTGTGGAGTCAAGAGACCCAGTACTTC
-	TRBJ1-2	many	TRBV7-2	CASNPDRTYGYTF	TGTGCCAGCAACCCCGACAGGACCTATGGCTACACCTTC
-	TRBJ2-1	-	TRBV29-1	CSVAPRYEQFF	TGCAGCGTTGCCCCCCGCTATGAGCAGTTCTTC
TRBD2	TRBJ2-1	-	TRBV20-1	CSARVAGALYEQFF	TGCAGTGCTAGAGTAGCGGGAGCTTTATATGAGCAGTTCTTC
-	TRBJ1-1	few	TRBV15	CATSSLTRARDTEAFF	TGTGCCACCAGCAGCTTAACCCGGGCGAGAGACACTGAAGCTTTCTTT
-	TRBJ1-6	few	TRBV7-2	CASSWDGRDRSPLHF	TGTGCCAGCAGCTGGGACGGAAGGGACCGATCACCCCTCCACTTT
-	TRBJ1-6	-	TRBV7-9	CASSLDRIVFNSPLHF	TGTGCCAGCAGCTTAGACAGGATAGTATTTAATTCACCCCTCCACTTT
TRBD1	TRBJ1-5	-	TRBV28	CASSRTGTENQPQHF	TGTGCCAGCAGCCGGACCGGGACAGAGAATCAGCCCCAGCATTTT
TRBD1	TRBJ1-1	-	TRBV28	CASSPTYRQGEFEAFF	TGTGCCAGCAGTCCGACTTATCGACAGGGTGAATTTGAAGCTTTCTTT
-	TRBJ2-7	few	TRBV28	CASSPYASANSYEQYF	TGTGCCAGCAGCCCCTACGCTAGCGCGAACTCCTACGAGCAGTACTTC
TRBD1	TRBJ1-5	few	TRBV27	CASSLDRGWQPQHF	TGTGCCAGCAGTTTAGACAGGGGCTGGCAGCCCCAGCATTTT
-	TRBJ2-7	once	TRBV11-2	CASSLGPGHIYEQYF	TGTGCCAGCAGCTTAGGCCCGGGACATATCTACGAGCAGTACTTC
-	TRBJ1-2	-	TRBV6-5	CASSYHPKSDGYTF	TGTGCCAGCAGTTACCACCCAAAATCCGATGGCTACACCTTC
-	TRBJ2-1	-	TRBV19	CASSPRGPDSYNEQFF	TGTGCCAGTAGCCCCCGGGGCCCCGACTCCTACAATGAGCAGTTCTTC
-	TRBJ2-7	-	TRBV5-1	CASSLIQTYEQYF	TGCGCCAGCAGCTTGATACAGACCTACGAGCAGTACTTC
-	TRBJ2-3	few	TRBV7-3	CASSLTSSGGGFTDTQYF	TGTGCCAGCAGCTTAACGAGCTCTGGCGGGGGCTTCACAGATACGCAGTATTTT
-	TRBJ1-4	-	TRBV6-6	CASSLRGGDEKLFF	TGTGCCAGCAGCCTACGTGGGGGCGATGAAAAACTGTTTTTT
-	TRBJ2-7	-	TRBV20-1	CSARGTTTYEQYF	TGCAGTGCTAGGGGCACAACCACCTACGAGCAGTACTTC
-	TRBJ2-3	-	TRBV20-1	CSATSDTQYF	TGCAGTGCTACTTCAGATACGCAGTATTTT
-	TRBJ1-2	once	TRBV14	CASSQVGVYYGHTF	TGTGCCAGCAGCCAAGTAGGGGTTTACTATGGCCACACCTTC
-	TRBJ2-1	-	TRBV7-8	CASSLRFIFYNEQFF	TGTGCCAGCAGCCTTAGGTTTATTTTTTACAATGAGCAGTTCTTC
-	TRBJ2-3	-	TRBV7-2	CASSSQGTLHTDTQYF	TGTGCCAGCAGCTCGCAGGGGACGCTACACACAGATACGCAGTATTTT
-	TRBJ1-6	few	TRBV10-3	CAISAQGSPLHF	TGTGCCATCAGTGCACAAGGTTCACCCCTCCACTTT
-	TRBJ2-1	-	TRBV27	CASSFDSTQYNEQFF	TGTGCCAGCAGTTTCGACTCTACCCAATACAATGAGCAGTTCTTC
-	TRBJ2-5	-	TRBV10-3	CAISELRVEVETQYF	TGTGCCATCAGTGAGTTACGGGTTGAAGTGGAGACCCAGTACTTC
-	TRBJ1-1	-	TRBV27	CASSWGAGPNTEAFF	TGTGCCAGCAGTTGGGGGGCAGGGCCGAACACTGAAGCTTTCTTT
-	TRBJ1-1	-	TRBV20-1	CSARLDIEAFF	TGCAGTGCTAGGCTCGACATCGAAGCTTTCTTT
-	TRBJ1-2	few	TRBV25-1	CATSFGEGEAYYGYTF	TGTGCCACCTCGTTTGGTGAGGGCGAAGCTTACTATGGCTACACCTTC
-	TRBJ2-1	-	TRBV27	CASSRTPSSYNEQFF	TGTGCCAGCAGTAGGACTCCGAGCTCCTACAATGAGCAGTTCTTC
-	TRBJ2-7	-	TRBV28	CASSVLGLTGAYEQYF	TGTGCCAGCAGTGTACTGGGGTTAACGGGAGCCTACGAGCAGTACTTC
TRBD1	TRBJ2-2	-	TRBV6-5	CASSTGARYGELFF	TGTGCCAGCAGCACAGGGGCCCGATACGGGGAGCTGTTTTTT
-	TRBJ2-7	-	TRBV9	CASSARDNSYEQYF	TGTGCCAGCAGCGCTCGGGACAACTCCTACGAGCAGTACTTC
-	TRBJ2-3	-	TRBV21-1	CASSRRTSGASTDTQYF	TGTGCCAGCAGCAGAAGGACTAGCGGGGCGAGCACAGATACGCAGTATTTT
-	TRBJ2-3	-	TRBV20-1	CSARAGVDADTQYF	TGCAGTGCTAGAGCAGGGGTAGACGCAGATACGCAGTATTTT
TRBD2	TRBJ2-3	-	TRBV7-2	CASSFRGGGGTDTQYF	TGTGCCAGCAGCTTTCGCGGGGGGGGCGGCACAGATACGCAGTATTTT
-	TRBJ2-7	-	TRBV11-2	CASSTAGTALEQYF	TGTGCCAGCAGCACCGCCGGGACTGCACTCGAGCAGTACTTC
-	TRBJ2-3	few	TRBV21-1	CASSKLRTSGSGDTQYF	TGTGCCAGCAGCAAACTCCGGACTAGCGGGAGTGGTGATACGCAGTATTTT
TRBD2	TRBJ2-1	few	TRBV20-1	CSARGGPSGVHEQFF	TGCAGTGCTAGAGGCGGTCCTAGCGGGGTCCATGAGCAGTTCTTC
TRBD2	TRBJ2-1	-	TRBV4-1	CASSQEILAGHNEQFF	TGCGCCAGCAGCCAAGAAATACTAGCGGGGCACAATGAGCAGTTCTTC